The entry below describes one TCR beta chain. Per the original data handling: Estimated nucleated cell counts came from reference gene primer amplification. Sequenced by immunoSEQ multiplex PCR; TCRdb stores in-frame clones only, minus some. The V and J calls and the clone size are those of that table, but D and trimming were determined from the DNA. The sample contains about 140,000 clones, around 87% of which appear only once. Clinical histories supplied by participants themselves formed the basis of cohort assignment. Cohort 3 donors counted as recovered after two negative PCRs, clearance, or resolved symptoms. This specimen comes from a study of blood T cell repertoires in COVID-19. At the level of the study: From T cells, B-cell-depleted T cells, or PBMCs came the material, which was cDNA or gDNA.

The sample was PBMCs or T cells enriched from blood (not recorded which). The sequence derives from a man aged 55-75 years who had recovered from COVID-19.

DNA of the CDR3: TGTGCCAGCAGTTTTTTCGGTGGGGAGCTGTTTTTT. Its translation: CASSFFGGELFF. The V gene is TRBV12-3 or TRBV12-4, the J gene TRBJ2-2; D not resolved. This CDR3 contains 12 residues. V lost 3 bases to trimming and J lost 8 bases, with 7 bases between them.